Below are 23 T cell receptor beta chains sequenced from a single sample in a study of CD8 T cells in ankylosing spondylitis. One entry per CDR3 protein, called by TCRdb with MiXCR from the 5' RACE reads. The data hold nearly 350,000 distinct CDR3 sequences, with about 14% observed a single time. The sample consisted of blood, either unsorted or a sorted T cell fraction (not recorded which). Every receptor here comes from a male donor with ankylosing spondylitis or in good health (not recorded which).

This clonotype has more than one count but fewer than ten. The chain couples TRBV20-1 to TRBJ2-1, with a possible D match to TRBD2 (5 bases). The germline V gene has CDR1 DFQATT and CDR2 SNEGSKA (reference sequence). CDR3 size: 15 residues. The ends were cut back, 0 bases at V and 6 bases at J, with 15 bases in the middle. The CDR3 loop reads CSARDLAGRVNEQFF. DNA for the CDR3: TGCAGTGCTAGAGACCTAGCCGGACGGGTCAATGAGCAGTTCTTC.

This clonotype was found a few times. CDR3 nucleotides: TGTGCCAGCAGTTTTGGGCAGAAGCAGTTCTTC. Encoded protein: CASSFGQKQFF. The chain combines TRBV28 with TRBJ2-1, with no clear D. CDR3 length: 11 residues. Germline CDR1 MDHEN, CDR2 SYDVKM. The ends were cut back, 3 bases at V and 11 bases at J, with 8 bases in the middle.

CDR3 in DNA: TGTGCCAGCTTACAGCCCACGAACACCGGGGAGCTGTTTTTT. Its translation is CASLQPTNTGELFF. The chain has TRBV7-2 and TRBJ2-2; no firm D call. The CDR3 is 14 residues long. Germline V gene data show CDR1 as SGHTA and CDR2 as FQGNSA. Trimming removed 8 bases at V and 0 bases at J, with 10 bases between.

This clonotype turned up a few times. The chain recombines TRBV20-1 with TRBJ2-5; D is possibly TRBD2 (7 bases). The CDR3 has 15 amino acids. V shed 3 bases and J shed 4 bases, with 18 bases lying between them. Per germline, CDR1 DFQATT and CDR2 SNEGSKA (reference sequence). CDR3 residues: CSASRGASGGETQYF. The CDR3 region has the DNA TGCAGTGCTAGTAGGGGGGCTAGCGGTGGAGAGACCCAGTACTTC.

The chain couples TRBV15 to TRBJ1-2, with D tentatively TRBD1 (5 bases). V shed 2 bases and J shed 10 bases, with 17 bases lying between them. The length of the CDR3 is 14 residues. CDR1 LNHNV and CDR2 YYDKDF come from the germline V gene (reference sequence). The CDR3 bases are TGTGCCACCAGCAGAAATAGACGGGGGGAGGACTACACCTTC. Protein: CATSRNRRGEDYTF. Full variable domain (missing parts from reference TRBV15 and TRBJ1-2): DAMVIQNPRYQVTQFGKPVTLSCSQTLNHNVMYWYQQKSSQAPKLLFHYYDKDFNNEADTPDNFQSRRPNTSFCFLDIRSPGLGDTAMYLCATSRNRRGEDYTFGSGTRLTVV.

The rearrangement joins TRBV10-3 to TRBJ1-2, with a possible D match to TRBD1 (6 bases). V was clipped by 4 bases and J by 2 bases, with 17 bases between them. In germline, CDR1 is ENHRY, CDR2 SYGVKD. The CDR3 length is 16 residues. The CDR3 region has the DNA TGTGCCATCAGTGCTCCCTATGGGGGGGGCAACTATGGCTACACCTTC. It specifies CAISAPYGGGNYGYTF.

This clonotype has a handful of counts. Here the CDR3 DNA reads TGTGCCAGCAGTGACAGGACAACCTACAATGAGCAGTTCTTC. Protein: CASSDRTTYNEQFF. The V gene is TRBV2, the J gene TRBJ2-1; D perhaps matches TRBD1 (5 bases). V was clipped by 3 bases and J by 2 bases, with 8 bases between them. Germline V gene sequence: CDR1 SNHLY, CDR2 FYNNEI. This CDR3 has 14 amino acids.

The chain recombines TRBV7-9 with TRBJ1-2; D gene ambiguous. Germline V gene sequence: CDR1 SEHNR, CDR2 FQNEAQ (reference sequence). CDR3 length: 11 amino acids. V lost 6 bases, J lost 6 bases, and 8 bases lay in between. The CDR3 reads CASRMENGYTF. As DNA, the CDR3 is TGTGCCAGCAGGATGGAAAATGGCTACACCTTC.

This clonotype was detected only a few times. This chain uses TRBV5-1 with TRBJ1-2; 8 positions match TRBD1. CDR1 and CDR2 from the germline V gene are SGHRS and YFSETQ. The CDR3 runs 13 residues. With 7 bases clipped from V and 4 bases from J, the junction kept 6 bases outside the gene matches. The CDR3 reads CASSDRAGYGYTF. CDR3 DNA sequence: TGCGCCAGCTCGGACAGGGCCGGCTATGGCTACACCTTC.

This clonotype was observed a few times. The chain employs TRBV5-1 and TRBJ1-1, with D hard to call. The CDR3 sequence is 14 residues long. The V gene lost 5 bases and the J gene lost 3 bases, with 14 bases spanning the gap. The germline gives CDR1 SGHRS, CDR2 YFSETQ. CDR3 in amino acids: CASSVTPGDTEAFF. CDR3 DNA sequence: TGCGCCAGCAGTGTAACTCCGGGAGACACTGAAGCTTTCTTT. Drawing the rest from reference TRBV5-1 and TRBJ1-1, the complete variable domain is KAGVTQTPRYLIKTRGQQVTLSCSPISGHRSVSWYQQTPGQGLQFLFEYFSETQRNKGNFPGRFSGRQFSNSRSEMNVSTLELGDSALYLCASSVTPGDTEAFFGQGTRLTVV.

This clonotype occurred a few times. The chain joins TRBV5-1 to TRBJ1-1; 9 nucleotides match TRBD1. The J segment lost 3 bases and the V segment lost 0 bases, leaving 3 bases of the junction unmatched. This CDR3 contains 15 residues. Germline V gene data show CDR1 as SGHRS and CDR2 as YFSETQ. CDR3 bases: TGCGCCAGCAGCTTGGCAGGACAGGGGTACACTGAAGCTTTCTTT. It encodes CASSLAGQGYTEAFF.

The chain is built from TRBV2 and TRBJ1-1, with D hard to call. Trimming pared 6 bases from V and 4 bases from J, leaving 6 bases between. The V gene's germline CDR1 is SNHLY and CDR2 FYNNEI. The CDR3 has 11 residues. DNA for the CDR3: TGTGCCAGCAGACTGACCACTGAAGCTTTCTTT. Its protein is CASRLTTEAFF.

The V and J genes are TRBV11-2 and TRBJ2-3; D is uncertain. Trimming removed 1 base from V and 7 bases from J, with 6 bases in between. This CDR3 is 12 amino acids long. Germline CDR1 and CDR2: SGHAT and FQNNGV. CDR3 nucleotide sequence: TGTGCCAGCAGCTTAGGGGGAAATACGCAGTATTTT. Residues: CASSLGGNTQYF. The full variable domain, completed using reference TRBV11-2 and TRBJ2-3, is EAGVAQSPRYKIIEKRQSVAFWCNPISGHATLYWYQQILGQGPKLLIQFQNNGVVDDSQLPKDRFSAERLKGVDSTLKIQPAKLEDSAVYLCASSLGGNTQYFGPGTRLTVL.

The rearrangement uses TRBV10-1 and TRBJ2-3; 8 nucleotides line up with TRBD2. This CDR3 comprises 14 residues. In germline, CDR1 is WNHNN, CDR2 SYGVQD (reference sequence). J lost 2 bases, V lost 7 bases, and 5 bases had no gene match. In nucleotides, the CDR3 is TGCGCCAGCACCCCCGGGGGGGTCACAGATACGCAGTATTTT. This encodes CASTPGGVTDTQYF.

There are a few counts of this clonotype. V gene TRBV2 combines with J gene TRBJ2-7; perhaps D is TRBD1 or TRBD2 (5 bases each). The V gene lost 7 bases and the J gene lost 6 bases, with 25 bases spanning the gap. The CDR3 loop spans 16 amino acids. CDR1 SNHLY and CDR2 FYNNEI come from the germline V gene. Here the CDR3 DNA reads TGTGCCAGCACCCCTACCGGGACCCCATCTCGGGGCGAGCAGTACTTC. The encoded protein is CASTPTGTPSRGEQYF.

The chain joins TRBV15 to TRBJ2-7; possible D gene TRBD1, 6 bases. Trimming stripped 1 base from V and 7 bases from J, with 14 bases between. Germline V gives CDR1 LNHNV, CDR2 YYDKDF (reference sequence). The CDR3 consists of 14 residues. DNA for the CDR3: TGTGCCACCAGCAGAGCAGGGGCCCTACTGGAGCAGTACTTC. Encoded protein: CATSRAGALLEQYF. Full variable domain (outside the CDR3, taken from reference TRBV15 and TRBJ2-7): DAMVIQNPRYQVTQFGKPVTLSCSQTLNHNVMYWYQQKSSQAPKLLFHYYDKDFNNEADTPDNFQSRRPNTSFCFLDIRSPGLGDTAMYLCATSRAGALLEQYFGPGTRLTVT.

This clonotype was observed at least ten times. The chain carries TRBV5-1 and TRBJ2-1; D might be TRBD2 (6 bases). V dropped 4 bases and J dropped 0 bases, with 14 bases sitting between them. CDR1 and CDR2 from the germline V gene are SGHRS and YFSETQ. This CDR3 is 16 amino acids long. The CDR3 DNA is TGCGCCAGCAGCGGGATTAGCGGCAGCTCCTACAATGAGCAGTTCTTC. This translates into CASSGISGSSYNEQFF. Using reference TRBV5-1 and TRBJ2-1 for the parts outside the CDR3, the full variable domain is KAGVTQTPRYLIKTRGQQVTLSCSPISGHRSVSWYQQTPGQGLQFLFEYFSETQRNKGNFPGRFSGRQFSNSRSEMNVSTLELGDSALYLCASSGISGSSYNEQFFGPGTRLTVL.

This clonotype has only a few counts. The chain links TRBV5-4 to TRBJ2-5; D possibly corresponds to TRBD1 (6 bases). Deletions cut 1 base from V and 2 bases from J, with 9 bases between. Germline CDR1 SGHNT, CDR2 YYREEE (reference sequence). The CDR3 runs to 14 residues. DNA of the CDR3: TGTGCCAGCAGCTTGAAGGGGGTACAAGAGACCCAGTACTTC. It encodes CASSLKGVQETQYF.

The chain joins TRBV6-2 or TRBV6-3 to TRBJ2-2; the match to TRBD1 covers 8 bases. The CDR3 length is 14 residues. Trimming cost V 7 bases and J 4 bases; bases outside gene matches: 5. Germline loops: CDR1 MNHEY, CDR2 SVGEGT. The CDR3 DNA sequence: TGTGCCAGCATACGAGGACAGGGCACCGGGGAGCTGTTTTTT. Its translation: CASIRGQGTGELFF.

The gene calls are TRBV6-5 and TRBJ2-7; D is ambiguous. V dropped 7 bases and J dropped 5 bases, with 9 bases sitting between them. This CDR3 has 11 amino acids. Looked up from germline, CDR1 is MNHEY and CDR2 is SVGAGI. CDR3 amino acids: CASTKLNEQYF. The CDR3 DNA follows: TGTGCCAGCACGAAACTAAACGAGCAGTACTTC.

This clonotype was found a few times. The chain links TRBV29-1 to TRBJ1-1, with 10 bases matching TRBD1. CDR3 length: 13 amino acids. V trimming: 4 bases; J trimming: 5 bases; junction bases outside the gene matches: 4. Germline values: CDR1 SQVTM, CDR2 ANQGSEA. In nucleotides, the CDR3 is TGCAGCGTTGCAGACAGGGGGCTTACTGAAGCTTTCTTT. Its translation is CSVADRGLTEAFF.

V gene TRBV6-1 combines with J gene TRBJ1-1, with TRBD1 identical over 9 bases. CDR3 length: 15 amino acids. In germline, CDR1 is MNHNS, CDR2 SASEGT. V shed 6 bases, J shed 4 bases, and the junction held 9 bases outside the gene matches. CDR3: CASRSTGGKGTEAFF. CDR3 coding DNA: TGTGCCAGCAGATCGACAGGGGGTAAAGGCACTGAAGCTTTCTTT.

This clonotype was seen many times. The CDR3 DNA reads as TGTGCCACCAGTGAGGCCGGGACAGGGGAAGAGACCCAGTACTTC. Translation: CATSEAGTGEETQYF. The chain links TRBV24-1 to TRBJ2-5; the match to TRBD1 covers 10 bases. With 4 bases clipped from V and 3 bases from J, the junction kept 4 bases outside the gene matches. This CDR3 contains 15 residues. CDR1 and CDR2 (germline): KGHDR, SFDVKD.